This TCR beta chain came from a study of cytomegalovirus exposure and HLA in healthy donors. The germline CDR1 and CDR2 sequences are SGHNT and YYREEE (reference sequence). The CDR3 consists of 16 residues. The V gene end was trimmed by 2 bases and the J gene end by 3 bases; junction bases not matched to a gene: 3. 60 Vbeta and 13 Jbeta primers were used in PCR. Generated by immunoSEQ multiplex PCR, the TCRdb table keeps only in-frame clones and is missing some. The sample lists 150,000 to 200,000 clones, roughly 12% seen once, with roughly 7.7% in the top ten. The chain is built from TRBV5-4 and TRBJ2-5; 14 bases agree with TRBD2. Specimen: PBMCs. This sequence was found in a man aged 50-60 years in good health and CMV-seropositive. The CDR3 reads CASSFPGLAGEETQYF. In DNA, the CDR3 is TGTGCCAGCAGCTTCCCGGGACTAGCGGGGGAAGAGACCCAGTACTTC. The whole variable domain, filled in from reference TRBV5-4 and TRBJ2-5, reads ETGVTQSPTHLIKTRGQQVTLRCSSQSGHNTVSWYQQALGQGPQFIFQYYREEENGRGNFPPRFSGLQFPNYSSELNVNALELDDSALYLCASSFPGLAGEETQYFGPGTRLLVL.